A single sample gave rise to the 25 T cell receptor beta chains below, sequenced in a study of T cells in localized non-small cell lung cancer. The repertoire was sequenced with immunoSEQ multiplex PCR; TCRdb's copy has only in-frame clones and lacks some. The sample holds under 150,000 clones; about 89% are singletons and the top ten take 1.7%. The sample consisted of peripheral blood, taken before any cancer treatment. All receptors derive from a female donor at least 60 years old with stage I lung adenocarcinoma.

This chain connects TRBV5-6 to TRBJ2-1; the match to TRBD1 covers 7 bases. Germline V gene data show CDR1 as SGHDT and CDR2 as YYEEEE. The CDR3 is made up of 18 amino acids. Trimming at V came to 1 base and at J to 4 bases, leaving 14 bases not matched to a gene. The CDR3 here is CASSLRDSGPSRYNEQFF. DNA of the CDR3: TGTGCCAGCAGCTTGAGGGACAGCGGACCCTCTCGGTACAATGAGCAGTTCTTC.

This chain joins TRBV5-1 and TRBJ2-1, with D maybe TRBD2 (6 bases). Germline CDR1 reads SGHRS; CDR2 reads YFSETQ. This CDR3 has 14 residues. V lost 0 bases and J 10 bases, leaving 14 bases between the germline ends. The CDR3 DNA sequence: TGCGCCAGCAGCTTGGTAGGGGACTCCTCAGAGCAGTTCTTC. This codes for CASSLVGDSSEQFF.

The chain couples TRBV29-1 to TRBJ1-3; TRBD1 matches 7 bases. Germline CDR1 is SQVTM and CDR2 is ANQGSEA. J lost 8 bases, V lost 8 bases, and 9 bases had no gene match. The length of the CDR3 is 12 residues. The CDR3 here is CSSRGLEDTIYF. CDR3 in DNA: TGCAGCTCGAGGGGGCTCGAAGACACCATATATTTT.

The chain links TRBV25-1 to TRBJ1-2; 12 positions match TRBD1. The CDR3 is made up of 18 amino acids. The V and J ends lost 5 bases and 3 bases, in that order; junction bases with no gene match: 13. CDR1 MGHDK and CDR2 SYGVNS come from the germline V gene. This CDR3 reads CASSQTGTGGDLDYGYTF. CDR3 in DNA: TGTGCCAGCAGTCAGACCGGGACAGGGGGCGATTTGGACTATGGCTACACCTTC.

The gene calls are TRBV5-4 and TRBJ2-4, with D perhaps TRBD1 (6 bases). This CDR3 region has 16 residues. The germline gives CDR1 SGHNT, CDR2 YYREEE (reference sequence). Deletions cut 4 bases from V and 0 bases from J, with 14 bases between. Written as DNA, the CDR3 is TGTGCCAGCAGCCGACAGGATACCCTAGCCAAAAACATTCAGTACTTC. Encoded protein: CASSRQDTLAKNIQYF. The full variable domain, its missing parts supplied by reference TRBV5-4 and TRBJ2-4, is ETGVTQSPTHLIKTRGQQVTLRCSSQSGHNTVSWYQQALGQGPQFIFQYYREEENGRGNFPPRFSGLQFPNYSSELNVNALELDDSALYLCASSRQDTLAKNIQYFGAGTRLSVL.

CDR3 in amino acids: CASSLKRESYEQYF. CDR3 DNA sequence: TGTGCCAGCAGTTTGAAGCGGGAGAGTTACGAGCAGTACTTC. The chain is built from TRBV27 and TRBJ2-7; 8 bases are a match to TRBD2. The CDR3 covers 14 residues. After removal of 3 bases from V and 4 bases from J, the junction contained 5 bases not matched to a gene. Per the germline V gene, CDR1 is MNHEY and CDR2 is SMNVEV (reference sequence).

This clone has more than one count but fewer than ten. This chain links TRBV20-1 with TRBJ1-4, with no clear D. V was cut by 6 bases and J by 16 bases, with 15 bases left in between. CDR3 length: 10 residues. Germline CDR1 is DFQATT and CDR2 is SNEGSKA (reference sequence). The CDR3 bases are TGCAGTGCCACGGGAAGGGTTCCGTTTTTT. Its protein is CSATGRVPFF.

V and J are TRBV10-2 and TRBJ1-1; TRBD1 might be the D (6 bases). V lost 0 bases and J lost 5, with 13 bases in between. Germline V CDR1 and CDR2: WSHSY, SAAADI. This CDR3 spans 15 amino acids. CDR3 DNA: TGCGCCAGCAGTGAGTCGCAGGGGTGGAGTACTGAAGCTTTCTTT. Translating it yields CASSESQGWSTEAFF.

This chain links TRBV28 with TRBJ1-5; tentatively, D is TRBD1 (6 bases). CDR3 length: 14 residues. V lost 5 bases and J lost 2, with 10 bases in between. The germline V gene encodes CDR1 MDHEN and CDR2 SYDVKM. In DNA, the CDR3 is TGTGCCAGCAGTCATGGACAGCGCAATCAGCCCCAGCATTTT. Protein: CASSHGQRNQPQHF.

The chain employs TRBV27 and TRBJ2-1; D gene ambiguous. The CDR3 runs to 13 residues. CDR1 is MNHEY, CDR2 SMNVEV, per germline (reference sequence). V was clipped by 3 bases and J by 4 bases, with 7 bases between them. The CDR3 nucleotides read TGTGCCAGCAGTTTCTCCAGGTACAATGAGCAGTTCTTC. The encoded protein is CASSFSRYNEQFF.

The chain joins TRBV19 to TRBJ2-1; TRBD2 might be the D (5 bases). Trimming pared 5 bases from V and 2 bases from J, leaving 10 bases between. Germline loops: CDR1 LNHDA, CDR2 SQIVND (reference sequence). The CDR3 runs to 14 residues. CDR3 coding DNA: TGTGCCAGTAGTTTGCCGGGAACCTACAATGAGCAGTTCTTC. Its translation is CASSLPGTYNEQFF.

The V gene is TRBV29-1, the J gene TRBJ2-7; either TRBD1 or TRBD2 may supply D (5 bases each). Between the trimmed V and J ends, which lost 7 bases and 4 bases, there was a span of 20 bases. Germline V CDR1 and CDR2: SQVTM, ANQGSEA. The CDR3 is 14 residues long. CDR3 DNA sequence: TGCAGCGCTAGGGGAGACGGTAACTCATACGAGCAGTACTTC. The encoded protein is CSARGDGNSYEQYF.

This rearrangement joins TRBV14 to TRBJ2-7; 14 nucleotides agree with TRBD2. V was clipped by 3 bases and J by 6 bases; unmatched bases: 4. The CDR3 is made up of 15 amino acids. The germline gives CDR1 SGHDN, CDR2 FVKESK. CDR3 DNA: TGTGCCAGCAGCCAGAGACTAGCGGGAGGGGGCGAGCAGTACTTC. Encoded protein: CASSQRLAGGGEQYF. The whole variable domain, filled in from reference TRBV14 and TRBJ2-7, reads EAGVTQFPSHSVIEKGQTVTLRCDPISGHDNLYWYRRVMGKEIKFLLHFVKESKQDESGMPNNRFLAERTGGTYSTLKVQPAELEDSGVYFCASSQRLAGGGEQYFGPGTRLTVT.

The CDR3 is CASSIDTNYGYTF. CDR3 sequence (DNA): TGTGCCAGTAGTATCGATACGAACTATGGCTACACCTTC. The J gene is TRBJ1-2, the V gene TRBV19; D gene uncertain. CDR1 LNHDA and CDR2 SQIVND come from the germline V gene (reference sequence). Trimming removed 3 bases from V and 2 bases from J, with 7 bases in between. The CDR3 has 13 residues.

The gene calls are TRBV7-9 and TRBJ2-1; D is possibly TRBD1 (5 bases). Germline V gives CDR1 SEHNR, CDR2 FQNEAQ (reference sequence). This CDR3 is 18 amino acids long. V dropped 1 base and J dropped 2 bases, with 18 bases sitting between them. For the CDR3, the DNA is TGTGCCAGCAGCTTAGGTCGCCAGGGTGGCCGAACCTACAATGAGCAGTTCTTC. Residues: CASSLGRQGGRTYNEQFF.

This clone was seen a handful of times. The rearrangement joins TRBV6-5 to TRBJ2-1; D possibly corresponds to TRBD2 (5 bases). V was trimmed by 7 bases and J by 5 bases, leaving 18 bases between them. This CDR3 comprises 15 residues. CDR1 is MNHEY and CDR2 is SVGAGI in the germline V gene. CDR3 nucleotide sequence: TGTGCCAGCAATCTAGTAGCGAATACTAACAATGAGCAGTTCTTC. As protein: CASNLVANTNNEQFF.

V gene TRBV6-1 combines with J gene TRBJ2-3, with 7 bases identical to TRBD2. The CDR3 length is 15 residues. Germline loops: CDR1 MNHNS, CDR2 SASEGT. Trimming cost V 4 bases and J 0 bases; bases outside gene matches: 4. DNA for the CDR3: TGTGCCAGCAGTGTATCTAGCGGTAGCACAGATACGCAGTATTTT. Translated: CASSVSSGSTDTQYF.

The chain has TRBV9 and TRBJ2-1, with D perhaps matching TRBD2 (5 bases). CDR1 is SGDLS, CDR2 YYNGEE, per germline. This CDR3 has 15 residues. The germline V and J ends were trimmed by 1 base and 3 bases, with 11 bases remaining between them. The CDR3 sequence: CASSVTSGGYNEQFF. The CDR3 region has the DNA TGTGCCAGCAGCGTAACCAGCGGAGGCTACAATGAGCAGTTCTTC.

The chain couples TRBV5-6 to TRBJ2-4; D uncertain. Trimming stripped 0 bases from V and 7 bases from J, with 8 bases between. CDR3 length: 13 residues. Germline assignment: CDR1 SGHDT and CDR2 YYEEEE. In DNA form, the CDR3 reads TGTGCCAGCAGCTTGGGGGTTGGGAACATTCAGTACTTC. Amino acids: CASSLGVGNIQYF.

V gene TRBV9 combines with J gene TRBJ1-1; a weak D match, TRBD1 (6 bases). The CDR3 runs to 14 residues. Germline V gives CDR1 SGDLS, CDR2 YYNGEE. Between the trimmed V and J ends, which lost 1 base and 3 bases, there was a span of 10 bases. The CDR3: CASSVRGADTEAFF. CDR3 sequence (DNA): TGTGCCAGCAGCGTACGGGGGGCGGACACTGAAGCTTTCTTT.

The rearrangement uses TRBV30 and TRBJ1-2; D is unresolved. In germline, CDR1 is GTSNPN, CDR2 SVGIG (reference sequence). Deletions cut 2 bases from V and 4 bases from J, with 11 bases between. This CDR3 is built from 13 residues. The CDR3 loop reads CAWSLSRIYGYTF. DNA for the CDR3: TGTGCCTGGAGTTTGAGTCGGATCTATGGCTACACCTTC.

CDR3 DNA: TGTGCCAGTAGTATAGGGGGGGGGTTCCAAGAGACCCAGTACTTC. It translates to CASSIGGGFQETQYF. The chain uses TRBV19 and TRBJ2-5; 7 bases match TRBD2. Trimming took 1 base from V and 1 from J; bases not matched to a gene: 3. The CDR3 extends over 15 amino acids. Germline V gene sequence: CDR1 LNHDA, CDR2 SQIVND (reference sequence).

This clone showed up just once. V is TRBV11-1 and J is TRBJ2-1; TRBD2 agrees at 13 bases. Per germline, CDR1 SGHAT and CDR2 FQDESV (reference sequence). The length of the CDR3 is 18 residues. With 5 bases clipped from V and 1 base from J, the junction kept 8 bases outside the gene matches. CDR3 sequence: CASSRGLAGDLSYNEQFF. Here the CDR3 DNA reads TGTGCCAGCAGCCGTGGACTAGCGGGAGACTTGTCCTACAATGAGCAGTTCTTC.

The J gene is TRBJ2-7, the V gene TRBV29-1, with 8 bases aligning to TRBD1. V shed 4 bases and J 3 bases; nucleotides not matched to a gene: 5. Germline V gene data show CDR1 as SQVTM and CDR2 as ANQGSEA. There are 13 residues in the CDR3. CDR3 residues: CSVGQGTVYEQYF. The CDR3 DNA sequence: TGCAGCGTTGGACAGGGGACGGTCTACGAGCAGTACTTC.

This chain connects TRBV5-1 to TRBJ2-6; 10 bases match TRBD2. CDR3 length: 19 amino acids. Germline V gene lookup returns CDR1 SGHRS and CDR2 YFSETQ. The V segment lost 6 bases and the J segment 4 bases; nucleotides outside the gene matches: 16. The CDR3 sequence: CASTLEPSGSYSGANVLTF. In nucleotides, the CDR3 is TGCGCCAGCACCCTTGAGCCTAGCGGGAGTTATTCGGGGGCCAACGTCCTGACTTTC.